The following is a T cell receptor (beta chain) sequence with its context. The antigen is undetermined. The PCR was carried out with 60 Vbeta primers and 13 Jbeta primers. Repertoires were generated with immunoSEQ multiplex PCR, while TCRdb's copy carries only in-frame clones and drops some. The sample includes 97,000 or so clones, more than 60% of them seen just once. The data derive from a study of cytomegalovirus exposure and HLA in healthy donors. Study information: Unique TCR beta sequences numbering about 100 million came from about 179 million T cells in an earlier analysis. The early release's HLA-typed donors yielded approximately 82 million unique TCRs.

Notes on the study in general: Donor immune exposure was known only as CMV serostatus.

Trimming took off 5 bases at V and 4 bases at J, with 11 bases between the two ends. This CDR3 has 13 amino acids. Germline CDR1 is SGHTA and CDR2 is FQGTGA. The chain employs TRBV7-3 and TRBJ2-5, with D uncertain. The source material was PBMCs. This clonotype was sampled from a man between 50 and 59 years old in good health and CMV-seronegative. CDR3 region: CASSRGQSETQYF. CDR3 in DNA: TGTGCCAGCAGCCGCGGCCAGTCAGAGACCCAGTACTTC.